This TCR beta chain was sequenced for a study of CXCR3-negative and CXCR3-positive naive CD8 T cells. Across the whole study: Roughly 140 million TRB reads were obtained in total, which works out to about 1.5 +/- 0.3 million per library. General study findings and limits: Memory cells differed in TRBV-TRBJ usage, but naive CXCR3-negative and CXCR3-positive cells had similar usage.

Naivety in CD8+ T cells corresponded to a CD45RO-CCR7+CD27+CD95- phenotype. All TRB cDNA libraries came from 5' RACE performed with UMI labels. Following a re-call of the 5' RACE reads, TCRdb has one entry per CDR3 protein and lacks DNA. Its clone listing holds 69,000 or so distinct CDR3 sequences. Note on this clonotype: The antigen is undetermined.

CDR1 and CDR2 from the germline V gene are MNHEY and SVGEGT. The CDR3 runs to 13 residues. The chain employs TRBV6-2 or TRBV6-3 and TRBJ2-3. Material: naive CXCR3- CD8+ T cells from blood. The subset: CD45RO-CCR7+CD27+CD95- naive CD8+ T cells lacking CXCR3 (TNR3-). This sequence was found in a human donor in good health. Some clones in this sample may be carry-over from other donors' samples. This chain's CDR3 is CASSWAPTDTQYF.